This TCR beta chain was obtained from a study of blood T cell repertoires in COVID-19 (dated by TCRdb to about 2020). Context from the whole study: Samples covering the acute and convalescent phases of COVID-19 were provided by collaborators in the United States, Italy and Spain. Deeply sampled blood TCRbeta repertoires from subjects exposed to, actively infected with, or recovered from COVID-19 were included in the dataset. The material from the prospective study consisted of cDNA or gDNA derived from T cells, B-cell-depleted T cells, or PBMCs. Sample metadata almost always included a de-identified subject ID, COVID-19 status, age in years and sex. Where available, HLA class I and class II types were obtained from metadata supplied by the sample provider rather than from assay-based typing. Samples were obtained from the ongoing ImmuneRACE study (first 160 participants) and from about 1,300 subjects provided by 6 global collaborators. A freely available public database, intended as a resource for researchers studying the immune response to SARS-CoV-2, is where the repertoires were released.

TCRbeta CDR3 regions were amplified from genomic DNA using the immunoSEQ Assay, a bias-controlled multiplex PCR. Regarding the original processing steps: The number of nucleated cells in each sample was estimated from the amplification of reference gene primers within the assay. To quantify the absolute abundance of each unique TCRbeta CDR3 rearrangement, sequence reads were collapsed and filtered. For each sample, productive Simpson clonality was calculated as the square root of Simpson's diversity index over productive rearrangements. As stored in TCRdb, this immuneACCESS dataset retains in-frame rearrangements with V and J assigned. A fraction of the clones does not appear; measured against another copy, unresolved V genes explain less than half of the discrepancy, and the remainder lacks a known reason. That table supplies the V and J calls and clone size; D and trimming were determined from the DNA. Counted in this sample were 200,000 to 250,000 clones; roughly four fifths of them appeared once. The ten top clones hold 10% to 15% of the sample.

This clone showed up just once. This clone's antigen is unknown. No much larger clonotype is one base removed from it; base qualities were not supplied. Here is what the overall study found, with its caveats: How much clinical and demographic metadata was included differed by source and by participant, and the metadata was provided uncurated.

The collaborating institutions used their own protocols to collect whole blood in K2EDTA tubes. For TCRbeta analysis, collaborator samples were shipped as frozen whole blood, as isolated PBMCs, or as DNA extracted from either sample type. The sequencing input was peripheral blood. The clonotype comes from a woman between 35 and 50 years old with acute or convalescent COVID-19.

This receptor has the CDR3 CASSEGQAPNTGELFF. In nucleotides, the sequence is TGTGCCAGCAGTGAGGGACAGGCTCCGAACACCGGGGAGCTGTTTTTT. This sequence uses TRBV6-2 or TRBV6-3 and TRBJ2-2; the central 8 bases match TRBD1. For CDR1 and CDR2, the germline V gene lists MNHEY and SVGEGT. V is pruned by 5 bases and J by 0 bases, leaving 5 bases of the junction without a gene match. The CDR3 has 16 amino acids, counting the end cysteine and phenylalanine. The read is trimmed to its CDR3 DNA, 48 bases read in frame from base 1.